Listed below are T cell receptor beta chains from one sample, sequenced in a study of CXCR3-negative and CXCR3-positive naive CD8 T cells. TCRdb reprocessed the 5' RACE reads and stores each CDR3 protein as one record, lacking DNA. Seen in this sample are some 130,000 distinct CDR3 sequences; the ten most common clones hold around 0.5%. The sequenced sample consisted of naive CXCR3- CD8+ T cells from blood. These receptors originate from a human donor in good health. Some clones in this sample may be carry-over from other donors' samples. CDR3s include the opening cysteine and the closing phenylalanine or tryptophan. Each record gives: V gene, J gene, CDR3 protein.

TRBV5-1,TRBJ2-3,CASETAGGGTDTQYF
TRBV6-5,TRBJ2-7,CASSYSRLGAYEQYF
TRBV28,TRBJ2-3,CASSLSERDQADTQYF
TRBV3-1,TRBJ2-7,CASSQEPSIMYGDSYEQYF
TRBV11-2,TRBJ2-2,CASSSVPGLNTGELFF
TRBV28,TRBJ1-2,CASSGQNYGYTF
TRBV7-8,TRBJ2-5,CASTWTGPIQETQYF
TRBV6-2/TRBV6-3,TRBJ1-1,CASSLSRLLNTEAFF
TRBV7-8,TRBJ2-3,CASSLVGDRERSTDTQYF
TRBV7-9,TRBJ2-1,CASSPISGSYNEQFF
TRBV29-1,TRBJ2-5,CSVQADQETQYF
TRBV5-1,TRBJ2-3,CATYQSGGADTQYF
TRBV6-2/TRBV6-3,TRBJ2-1,CASCLDPVNNEQFF
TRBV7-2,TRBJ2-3,CASSFLGDRVTDTQYF